These 13 T cell receptor beta chains were sequenced from one sample in a study of blood T cell repertoires in COVID-19. Some clones are missing from TCRdb's copy, which holds only in-frame ones; the method was immunoSEQ multiplex PCR. This table holds fewer than 350,000 clones, about 87% found once. Input material: peripheral blood. These receptors all stem from a woman aged 25 to 39 with COVID-19, enrolled during active disease.

The chain uses TRBV3-1 (or the pseudogene TRBV3-2) and TRBJ1-3; the D is unclear. Germline V gene sequence: CDR1 LGHDT, CDR2 YNNKEL (reference sequence). Trimming cost V 0 bases and J 4 bases, with 10 bases left between them. The CDR3 totals 15 residues. Written as DNA, the CDR3 is TGTGCCAGCAGCCAAGATACGGTACCGGGAAACACCATATATTTT. Amino acid sequence: CASSQDTVPGNTIYF.

The chain has TRBV11-3 and TRBJ1-5, with TRBD1 as a possible D gene (6 bases). CDR3 length: 16 residues. Deletions cut 3 bases from V and 4 bases from J, with 16 bases between. Germline CDR1 is SGHNT and CDR2 is YENEEA. As DNA, the CDR3 is TGTGCCAGCAGCTTTACGTTCGGGACACGGAATCAGCCCCAGCATTTT. Its protein product is CASSFTFGTRNQPQHF.

The chain has TRBV5-1 and TRBJ2-1, with D possibly being TRBD2 (6 bases). The CDR3 consists of 16 residues. V shed 7 bases and J shed 12 bases, with 29 bases lying between them. Germline-derived CDR1 and CDR2 are SGHRS and YFSETQ. The CDR3 region is CASQPNAGTPAYGQFF. Here the CDR3 DNA reads TGCGCCAGCCAGCCGAACGCCGGGACTCCCGCATATGGGCAGTTCTTC. Filled out from reference TRBV5-1 and TRBJ2-1, the complete variable domain reads KAGVTQTPRYLIKTRGQQVTLSCSPISGHRSVSWYQQTPGQGLQFLFEYFSETQRNKGNFPGRFSGRQFSNSRSEMNVSTLELGDSALYLCASQPNAGTPAYGQFFGPGTRLTVL.

V and J are TRBV18 and TRBJ2-1, with 8 bases aligning to TRBD1. This CDR3 has 13 amino acids. V was clipped by 5 bases and J by 8 bases; unmatched bases: 5. The germline CDR1 and CDR2 sequences are KGHSH and LQKENI. The CDR3 nucleotides read TGTGCCAGCTCATACGCAGGGGGCTATGAGCAGTTCTTC. It codes for CASSYAGGYEQFF.

V usage is TRBV7-2 and J usage is TRBJ2-2, with 9 bases lining up with TRBD1. There are 15 residues in the CDR3. Per germline, CDR1 SGHTA and CDR2 FQGNSA. V trimming: 3 bases; J trimming: 5 bases; junction bases outside the gene matches: 4. CDR3 nucleotides: TGTGCCAGCAGCTTCGACAGGGGGTTTACCGGGGAGCTGTTTTTT. Its translation is CASSFDRGFTGELFF.

V gene TRBV7-9 combines with J gene TRBJ1-5; D call uncertain. The ends were cut back, 1 base at V and 6 bases at J, with 4 bases in the middle. This CDR3 has 12 residues. Germline loops: CDR1 SEHNR, CDR2 FQNEAQ (reference sequence). The CDR3 DNA follows: TGTGCCAGCAGCTTAGTCGGTCAGCCCCAGCATTTT. Its translation: CASSLVGQPQHF.

This chain connects TRBV4-3 to TRBJ1-1; D remains unclear. CDR1 and CDR2 from the germline V gene are LGHNA and YSLEER. V lost 6 bases and J 3 bases, leaving 11 bases between the germline ends. The CDR3 totals 13 residues. CDR3 coding DNA: TGCGCCAGCAGGGAGAGCAGCTACACTGAAGCTTTCTTT. This sequence encodes CASRESSYTEAFF.

The DNA of the CDR3 is TGTGCCAGCAGCGCGGACTTTCGGCGAGGCTACACCTTC. It yields the protein CASSADFRRGYTF. The J gene is TRBJ1-2, the V gene TRBV9, with D uncertain. Germline V gene lookup returns CDR1 SGDLS and CDR2 YYNGEE. Trimming removed 3 bases from V and 8 bases from J, with 14 bases in between. This CDR3 comprises 13 residues.

The V and J genes are TRBV29-1 and TRBJ1-2; 9 bases fit TRBD1. Per germline, CDR1 SQVTM and CDR2 ANQGSEA. The CDR3 totals 12 residues. The V gene end was trimmed by 6 bases and the J gene end by 8 bases; junction bases not matched to a gene: 7. CDR3 nucleotides: TGCAGCGTCCGGGACAGGGAAAGAGGCTACACCTTC. This gives the protein CSVRDRERGYTF.

J is TRBJ2-6 and V is TRBV11-3; 9 nucleotides agree with TRBD1. The V segment lost 4 bases and the J segment 2 bases; nucleotides outside the gene matches: 12. The length of the CDR3 is 19 residues. Germline CDR1 reads SGHNT; CDR2 reads YENEEA. DNA for the CDR3: TGTGCCAGCAGCTCGGACTACAGGGGGCGAGGGACTGGGGCCAACGTCCTGACTTTC. As protein: CASSSDYRGRGTGANVLTF.

The chain combines TRBV28 with TRBJ2-1; TRBD2 agrees at 11 bases. The CDR3 has 17 residues. CDR1 and CDR2 (germline): MDHEN, SYDVKM. V dropped 2 bases and J dropped 9; count of bases not matched to a gene: 12. In DNA form, the CDR3 reads TGTGCCAGCAGTTTAGGTCGCGGTAGCGGGGGGGCCATTGAGCAGTTCTTC. Its protein is CASSLGRGSGGAIEQFF.

J is TRBJ1-5 and V is TRBV4-1, with TRBD1 identical over 7 bases. V shed 4 bases, J shed 3 bases, and the junction held 15 bases outside the gene matches. The length of the CDR3 is 18 residues. The germline gives CDR1 MGHRA, CDR2 YSYEKL. The CDR3 spells CASSPTAPGTATNQPQHF. The DNA for the CDR3 is TGCGCCAGCAGCCCCACTGCGCCAGGGACAGCTACCAATCAGCCCCAGCATTTT.

The chain recombines TRBV28 with TRBJ1-3; 8 bases are shared with TRBD1. From germline, CDR1 is MDHEN and CDR2 SYDVKM. There are 15 residues in the CDR3. Trimming took 6 bases from V and 5 from J; bases not matched to a gene: 9. The CDR3 DNA is TGTGCCAGCAGCCCTACCGGACAGGGTCGAAACACCATATATTTT. Protein: CASSPTGQGRNTIYF.